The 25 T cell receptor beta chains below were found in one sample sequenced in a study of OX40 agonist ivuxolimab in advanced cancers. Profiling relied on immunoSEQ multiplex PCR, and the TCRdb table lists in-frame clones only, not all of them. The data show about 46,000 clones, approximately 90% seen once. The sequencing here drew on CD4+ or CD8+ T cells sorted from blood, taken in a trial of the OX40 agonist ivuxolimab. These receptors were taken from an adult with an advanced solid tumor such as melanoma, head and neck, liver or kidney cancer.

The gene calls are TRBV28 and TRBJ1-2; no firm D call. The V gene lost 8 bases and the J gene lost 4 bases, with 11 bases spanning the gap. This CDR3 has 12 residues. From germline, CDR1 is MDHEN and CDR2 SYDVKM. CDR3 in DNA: TGTGCCAGCGGGGAGGAGATCTATGGCTACACCTTC. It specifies CASGEEIYGYTF.

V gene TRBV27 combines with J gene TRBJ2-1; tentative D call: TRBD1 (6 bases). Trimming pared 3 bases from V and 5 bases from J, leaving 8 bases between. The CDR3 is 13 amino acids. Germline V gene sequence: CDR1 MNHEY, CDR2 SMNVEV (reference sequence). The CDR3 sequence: CASSLDRNNEQFF. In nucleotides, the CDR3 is TGTGCCAGCAGTTTGGACAGAAACAATGAGCAGTTCTTC.

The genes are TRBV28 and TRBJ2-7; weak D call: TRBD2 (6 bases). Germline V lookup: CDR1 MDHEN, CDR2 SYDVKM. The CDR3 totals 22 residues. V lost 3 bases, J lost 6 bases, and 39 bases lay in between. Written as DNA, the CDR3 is TGTGCCAGCAGTTTGGGGGGTAGGCCTCGGAGAAATCGAGCTGGGAGAGAGATCGAGCAGTACTTC. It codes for CASSLGGRPRRNRAGREIEQYF.

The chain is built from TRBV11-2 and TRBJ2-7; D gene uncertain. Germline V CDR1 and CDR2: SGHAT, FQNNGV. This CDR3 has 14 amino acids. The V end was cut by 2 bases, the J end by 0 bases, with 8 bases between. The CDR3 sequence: CASSLIAGSYEQYF. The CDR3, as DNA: TGTGCCAGCAGCTTAATTGCTGGCTCCTACGAGCAGTACTTC. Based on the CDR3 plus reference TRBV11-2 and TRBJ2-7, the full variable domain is EAGVAQSPRYKIIEKRQSVAFWCNPISGHATLYWYQQILGQGPKLLIQFQNNGVVDDSQLPKDRFSAERLKGVDSTLKIQPAKLEDSAVYLCASSLIAGSYEQYFGPGTRLTVT.

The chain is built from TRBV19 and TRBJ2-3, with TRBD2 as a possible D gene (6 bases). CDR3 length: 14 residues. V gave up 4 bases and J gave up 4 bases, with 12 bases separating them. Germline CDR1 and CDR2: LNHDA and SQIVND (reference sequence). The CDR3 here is CASSTGTLADTQYF. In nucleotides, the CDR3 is TGTGCCAGTAGTACCGGGACTCTTGCAGATACGCAGTATTTT.

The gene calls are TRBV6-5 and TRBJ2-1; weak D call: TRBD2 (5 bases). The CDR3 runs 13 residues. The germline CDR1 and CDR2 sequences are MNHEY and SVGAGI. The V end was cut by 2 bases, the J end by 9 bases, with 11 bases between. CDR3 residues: CASSYQAEGEQFF. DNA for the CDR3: TGTGCCAGCAGTTACCAAGCGGAAGGTGAGCAGTTCTTC.

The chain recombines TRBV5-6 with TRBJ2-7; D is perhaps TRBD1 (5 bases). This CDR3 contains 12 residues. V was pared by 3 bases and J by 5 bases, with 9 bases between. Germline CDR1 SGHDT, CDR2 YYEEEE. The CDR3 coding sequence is TGTGCCAGCAGCTCTACAGGAAACGAGCAGTACTTC. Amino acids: CASSSTGNEQYF.

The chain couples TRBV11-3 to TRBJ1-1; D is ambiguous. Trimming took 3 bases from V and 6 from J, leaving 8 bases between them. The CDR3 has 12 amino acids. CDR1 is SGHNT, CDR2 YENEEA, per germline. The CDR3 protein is CASSLGKSEAFF. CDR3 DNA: TGTGCCAGCAGCTTGGGGAAATCTGAAGCTTTCTTT.

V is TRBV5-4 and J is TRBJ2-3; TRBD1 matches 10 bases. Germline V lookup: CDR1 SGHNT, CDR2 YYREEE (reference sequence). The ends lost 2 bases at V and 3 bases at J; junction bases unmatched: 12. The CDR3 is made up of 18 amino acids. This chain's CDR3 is CASSFPETGTGATDTQYF. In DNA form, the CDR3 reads TGTGCCAGCAGCTTTCCAGAAACCGGGACAGGGGCGACAGATACGCAGTATTTT.

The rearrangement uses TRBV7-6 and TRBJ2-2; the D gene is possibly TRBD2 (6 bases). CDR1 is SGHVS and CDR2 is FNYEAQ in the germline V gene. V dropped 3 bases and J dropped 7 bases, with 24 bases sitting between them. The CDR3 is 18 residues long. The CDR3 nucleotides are TGTGCCAGCAGCTTGGAGAATAACTTGGGACTCACGGGCGGGGAGCTGTTTTTT. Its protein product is CASSLENNLGLTGGELFF. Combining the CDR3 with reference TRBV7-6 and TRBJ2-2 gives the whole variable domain GAGVSQSPRYKVTKRGQDVALRCDPISGHVSLYWYRQALGQGPEFLTYFNYEAQQDKSGLPNDRFSAERPEGSISTLTIQRTEQRDSAMYRCASSLENNLGLTGGELFFGEGSRLTVL.

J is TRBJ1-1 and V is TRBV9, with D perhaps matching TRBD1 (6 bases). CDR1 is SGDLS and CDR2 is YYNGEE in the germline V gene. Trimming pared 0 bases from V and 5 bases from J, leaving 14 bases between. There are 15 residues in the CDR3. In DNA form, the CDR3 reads TGTGCCAGCAGCGTAGTAACAGGGATGGGAACTGAAGCTTTCTTT. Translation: CASSVVTGMGTEAFF.

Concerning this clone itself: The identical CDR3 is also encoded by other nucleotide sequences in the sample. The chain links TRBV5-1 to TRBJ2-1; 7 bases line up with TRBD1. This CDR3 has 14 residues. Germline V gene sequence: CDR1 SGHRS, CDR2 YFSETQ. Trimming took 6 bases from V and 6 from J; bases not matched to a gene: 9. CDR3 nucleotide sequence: TGCGCCAGCACGACTGGGACAGCGGTCAATGAGCAGTTCTTC. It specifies CASTTGTAVNEQFF.

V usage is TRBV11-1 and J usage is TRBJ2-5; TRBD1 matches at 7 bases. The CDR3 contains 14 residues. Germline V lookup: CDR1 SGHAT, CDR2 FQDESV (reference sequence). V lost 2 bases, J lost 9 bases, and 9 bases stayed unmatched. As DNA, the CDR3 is TGTGCCAGCAGCTTACGTACAGGGGAGAGGGCCCAGTACTTC. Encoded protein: CASSLRTGERAQYF.

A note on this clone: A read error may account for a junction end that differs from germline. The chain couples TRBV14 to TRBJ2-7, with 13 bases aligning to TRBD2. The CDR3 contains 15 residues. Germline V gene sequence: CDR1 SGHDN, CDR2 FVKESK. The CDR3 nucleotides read TGTGCCAGCAGCCACCCCGCGACTAGCGGGGGGACTAGGAGCTTC. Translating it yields CASSHPATSGGTRSF.

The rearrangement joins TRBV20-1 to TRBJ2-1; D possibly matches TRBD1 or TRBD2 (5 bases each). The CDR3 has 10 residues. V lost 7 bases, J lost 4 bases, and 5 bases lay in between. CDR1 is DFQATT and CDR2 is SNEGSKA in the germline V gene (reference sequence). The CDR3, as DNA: TGCAGTGGGGGGTACAATGAGCAGTTCTTC. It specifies CSGGYNEQFF.

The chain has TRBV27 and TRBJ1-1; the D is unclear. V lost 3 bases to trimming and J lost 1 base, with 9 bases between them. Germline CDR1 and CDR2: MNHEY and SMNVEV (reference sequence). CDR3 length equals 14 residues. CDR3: CASSFDPENTEAFF. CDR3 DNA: TGTGCCAGCAGTTTCGATCCAGAGAACACTGAAGCTTTCTTT.

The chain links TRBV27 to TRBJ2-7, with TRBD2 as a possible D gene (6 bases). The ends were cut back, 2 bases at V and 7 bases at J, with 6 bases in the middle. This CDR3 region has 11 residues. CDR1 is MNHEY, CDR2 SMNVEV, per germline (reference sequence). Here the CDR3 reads CASSLGGEQYF. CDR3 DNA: TGTGCCAGCAGTTTAGGAGGGGAGCAGTACTTC.

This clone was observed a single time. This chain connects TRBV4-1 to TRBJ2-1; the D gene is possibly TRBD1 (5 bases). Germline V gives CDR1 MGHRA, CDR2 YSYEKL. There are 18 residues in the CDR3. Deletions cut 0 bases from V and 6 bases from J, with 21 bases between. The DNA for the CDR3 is TGCGCCAGCAGCCAAGAAATCGTAGGGGCAGGGCCATTCAATGAGCAGTTCTTC. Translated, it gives CASSQEIVGAGPFNEQFF.

For the CDR3, the DNA is TGCGCCAGCAGCCCGGCGGGACTTTACACTGAAGCTTTCTTT. It translates to CASSPAGLYTEAFF. The rearrangement links TRBV4-3 to TRBJ1-1, with D possibly being TRBD1 (5 bases). This CDR3 is built from 14 residues. CDR1 is LGHNA and CDR2 is YSLEER in the germline V gene. V was cut by 4 bases and J by 3 bases, with 12 bases left in between.

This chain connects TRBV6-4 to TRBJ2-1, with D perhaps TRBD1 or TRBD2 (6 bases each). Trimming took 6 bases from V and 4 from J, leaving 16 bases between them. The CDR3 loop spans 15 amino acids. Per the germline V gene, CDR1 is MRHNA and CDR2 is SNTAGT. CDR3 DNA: TGTGCCAGCAGGGAAAGGGGGGAAATTTACAATGAGCAGTTCTTC. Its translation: CASRERGEIYNEQFF.

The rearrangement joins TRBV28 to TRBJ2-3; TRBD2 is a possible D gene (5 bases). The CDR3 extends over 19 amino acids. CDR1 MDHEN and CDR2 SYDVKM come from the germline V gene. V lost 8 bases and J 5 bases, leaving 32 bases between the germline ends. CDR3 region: CASSHLGSLDISRIDTQYF. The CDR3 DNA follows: TGTGCCAGCTCACACCTGGGGAGCCTAGATATTAGTCGCATAGATACGCAGTATTTT.

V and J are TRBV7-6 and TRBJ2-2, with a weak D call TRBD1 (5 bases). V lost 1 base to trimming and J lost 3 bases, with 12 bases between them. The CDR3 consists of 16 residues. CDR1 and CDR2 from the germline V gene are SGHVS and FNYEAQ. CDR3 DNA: TGTGCCAGCAGCTTAGAAGGGGCCGAGGACACCGGGGAGCTGTTTTTT. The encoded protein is CASSLEGAEDTGELFF. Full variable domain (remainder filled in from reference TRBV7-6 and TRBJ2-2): GAGVSQSPRYKVTKRGQDVALRCDPISGHVSLYWYRQALGQGPEFLTYFNYEAQQDKSGLPNDRFSAERPEGSISTLTIQRTEQRDSAMYRCASSLEGAEDTGELFFGEGSRLTVL.

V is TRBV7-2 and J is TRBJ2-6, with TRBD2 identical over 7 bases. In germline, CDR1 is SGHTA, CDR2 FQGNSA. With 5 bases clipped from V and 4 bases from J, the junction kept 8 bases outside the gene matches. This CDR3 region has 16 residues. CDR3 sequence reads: CASSLFREDGANVLTF. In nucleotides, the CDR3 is TGTGCCAGCAGCCTCTTTCGGGAGGACGGGGCCAACGTCCTGACTTTC.

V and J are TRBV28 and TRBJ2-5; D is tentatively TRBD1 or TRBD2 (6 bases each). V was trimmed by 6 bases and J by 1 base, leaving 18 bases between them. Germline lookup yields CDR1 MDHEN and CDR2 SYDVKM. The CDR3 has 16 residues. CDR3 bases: TGTGCCAGCAGCCCCGCGGGCGAGGGGGGCCAAGAGACCCAGTACTTC. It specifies CASSPAGEGGQETQYF.

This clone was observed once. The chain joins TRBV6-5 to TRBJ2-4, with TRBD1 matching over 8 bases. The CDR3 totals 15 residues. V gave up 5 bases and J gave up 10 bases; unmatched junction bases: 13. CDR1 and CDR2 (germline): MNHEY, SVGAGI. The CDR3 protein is CASSIKGQGAGIQYF. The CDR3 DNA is TGTGCCAGCAGTATAAAGGGCCAGGGGGCAGGGATTCAGTACTTC.